The 29 T cell receptor beta chains in this list originate from one sample, sequenced in a study of Ad26.COV2.S vaccination and SARS-CoV-2 variants. The assay was immunoSEQ multiplex PCR, and TCRdb's table has in-frame clones only and misses some. The data hold about 350,000 clones, with 92% observed a single time. Source: peripheral blood, taken after recovery from COVID-19. The receptors shown here come from a human donor who had recovered from COVID-19.

The V and J genes are TRBV7-2 and TRBJ2-5, with TRBD2 as a possible D gene (5 bases). The CDR3 sequence is 14 residues long. V lost 1 base and J lost 5, with 11 bases in between. The germline gives CDR1 SGHTA, CDR2 FQGNSA. As DNA, the CDR3 is TGTGCCAGCAGCTTAGAACTGGGCGGGGAGACCCAGTACTTC. Its translation: CASSLELGGETQYF.

The chain recombines TRBV5-1 with TRBJ1-1; D unresolved. From germline, CDR1 is SGHRS and CDR2 YFSETQ. Trimming cost V 1 base and J 0 bases, with 7 bases left between them. There are 14 residues in the CDR3. CDR3 coding DNA: TGCGCCAGCAGCTTGCAGAGGATGAACACTGAAGCTTTCTTT. This sequence encodes CASSLQRMNTEAFF.

This CDR3 reads CASVNEQFF. DNA for the CDR3: TGTGCCAGCGTAAATGAGCAGTTCTTC. The rearrangement uses TRBV9 and TRBJ2-1; the D is unclear. Germline CDR1 is SGDLS and CDR2 is YYNGEE. There are 9 residues in the CDR3. Trimming pared 7 bases from V and 7 bases from J, leaving 3 bases between.

The chain recombines TRBV4-3 with TRBJ1-6; perhaps TRBD1 as D (6 bases). The CDR3 has 17 amino acids. Trimming pared 0 bases from V and 0 bases from J, leaving 9 bases between. Germline CDR1 and CDR2: LGHNA and YSLEER. Here the CDR3 DNA reads TGCGCCAGCAGCCAAGAAGGGGGGAGCTCCTATAATTCACCCCTCCACTTT. This codes for CASSQEGGSSYNSPLHF.

The rearrangement uses TRBV4-1 and TRBJ1-6; 7 bases fit TRBD1. The V gene's germline CDR1 is MGHRA and CDR2 YSYEKL. The CDR3 has 15 amino acids. Trimming cost V 11 bases and J 6 bases; bases outside gene matches: 13. The CDR3 region has the DNA TGCGCCTGCCGGAGGGGGCCTATGAGTAATTCACCCCTCCACTTT. Translating gives CACRRGPMSNSPLHF.

This clone was counted once. This rearrangement joins TRBV6-2 or TRBV6-3 to TRBJ2-3, with no clear D. Trimming cost V 5 bases and J 10 bases, with 13 bases left between them. The germline V gene has CDR1 MNHEY and CDR2 SVGEGT. This CDR3 contains 12 residues. In DNA form, the CDR3 reads TGTGCCAGCAGTCCGCCCCCCCGACCGCAGTATTTT. Translation: CASSPPPRPQYF.

This sequence joins TRBV29-1 and TRBJ1-4; the match to TRBD1 covers 8 bases. CDR1 and CDR2 (germline): SQVTM, ANQGSEA. The CDR3 is 12 amino acids. Trimming cost V 7 bases and J 8 bases; bases outside gene matches: 6. For the CDR3, the DNA is TGCAGCGGCCGGACAGGGAAAGAAAAACTGTTTTTT. Its protein is CSGRTGKEKLFF.

The chain has TRBV6-2 or TRBV6-3 and TRBJ2-7; no reliable D call. V was pared by 2 bases and J by 1 base, with 9 bases between. The CDR3 extends over 14 amino acids. Germline CDR1 MNHEY, CDR2 SVGEGT. The CDR3 nucleotides read TGTGCCAGCAGTTACCGTTCCGGATCCTACGAGCAGTACTTC. Translated, it gives CASSYRSGSYEQYF.

This clone was detected once. The CDR3 is CASSFTVTYEQYF. CDR3 nucleotide sequence: TGTGCCAGCAGCTTTACAGTCACCTACGAGCAGTACTTC. The chain combines TRBV5-6 with TRBJ2-7; D unresolved. CDR1 and CDR2 (germline): SGHDT, YYEEEE. This CDR3 comprises 13 residues. Trimming removed 2 bases from V and 2 bases from J, with 8 bases in between.

The chain is built from TRBV5-1 and TRBJ2-6, with 8 nucleotides matching TRBD1. This CDR3 comprises 18 residues. Germline CDR1 is SGHRS and CDR2 is YFSETQ. V shed 2 bases, J shed 0 bases, and the junction held 7 bases outside the gene matches. In DNA, the CDR3 is TGCGCCAGCAGCTTACGGACAGGGCTTGGCTCTGGGGCCAACGTCCTGACTTTC. Amino acid sequence: CASSLRTGLGSGANVLTF.

The chain recombines TRBV5-4 with TRBJ2-5; 8 bases fit TRBD2. CDR1 is SGHNT and CDR2 is YYREEE in the germline V gene (reference sequence). J lost 0 bases, V lost 4 bases, and 5 bases had no gene match. This CDR3 comprises 15 residues. CDR3 nucleotides: TGTGCCAGCAGCCGGGCAGCGGGGGACCAAGAGACCCAGTACTTC. Its protein product is CASSRAAGDQETQYF.

The genes are TRBV9 and TRBJ2-5; 7 nucleotides align to TRBD1. Germline V CDR1 and CDR2: SGDLS, YYNGEE. This CDR3 contains 14 residues. Trimming cost V 1 base and J 5 bases; bases outside gene matches: 5. The CDR3 nucleotides read TGTGCCAGCAGCGTATCGACAGGGCGGGAGACCCAGTACTTC. Amino acid sequence: CASSVSTGRETQYF.

The V gene is TRBV9, the J gene TRBJ2-4, with D tentatively TRBD1 (6 bases). V was pared by 4 bases and J by 7 bases, with 15 bases between. Germline V gene sequence: CDR1 SGDLS, CDR2 YYNGEE. CDR3 length: 14 residues. The CDR3 spells CASSPSGDLNIQYF. The CDR3 nucleotides read TGTGCCAGCAGCCCATCAGGGGATTTGAACATTCAGTACTTC.

The chain links TRBV27 to TRBJ2-1; 7 bases are shared with TRBD1. This CDR3 is built from 15 residues. Trimming cost V 2 bases and J 2 bases; bases outside gene matches: 3. Germline V gene data show CDR1 as MNHEY and CDR2 as SMNVEV (reference sequence). CDR3 sequence (DNA): TGTGCCAGCAGTTTACGAGACAGGGCCTACAATGAGCAGTTCTTC. This encodes CASSLRDRAYNEQFF.

CDR3 in DNA: TGCAGCGTTGCGGAGGGCAATCAGCCCCAGCATTTT. It yields the protein CSVAEGNQPQHF. The chain combines TRBV29-1 with TRBJ1-5, with D unclear. There are 12 residues in the CDR3. The V gene lost 4 bases and the J gene lost 2 bases, with 6 bases spanning the gap. CDR1 and CDR2 (germline): SQVTM, ANQGSEA.

The V gene is TRBV29-1, the J gene TRBJ2-1, with no clear D. Germline loops: CDR1 SQVTM, CDR2 ANQGSEA. The CDR3 sequence is 11 residues long. V lost 5 bases and J 6 bases, leaving 8 bases between the germline ends. CDR3 loop: CSVWVVNEQFF. DNA of the CDR3: TGCAGCGTTTGGGTAGTCAATGAGCAGTTCTTC.

The V call is TRBV6-5, the J call TRBJ1-2; 9 bases line up with TRBD1. V shed 0 bases, J shed 5 bases, and the junction held 7 bases outside the gene matches. Germline CDR1 MNHEY, CDR2 SVGAGI. CDR3 length: 16 residues. The CDR3 nucleotides are TGTGCCAGCAGTTACTCCCTACAGGGGGCTTGGTATGGCTACACCTTC. Encoded protein: CASSYSLQGAWYGYTF.

The J gene is TRBJ2-5, the V gene TRBV18; 8 bases are shared with TRBD1. In germline, CDR1 is KGHSH, CDR2 LQKENI. V shed 2 bases, J shed 4 bases, and the junction held 0 bases outside the gene matches. The CDR3 is 13 residues long. CDR3 DNA sequence: TGTGCCAGCTCACCAACAGGGGGAGAGACCCAGTACTTC. The encoded protein is CASSPTGGETQYF.

Only one count was recorded for this clone. The gene calls are TRBV7-9 and TRBJ1-1, with D possibly being TRBD1 (5 bases). The CDR3 extends over 14 amino acids. Germline values: CDR1 SEHNR, CDR2 FQNEAQ (reference sequence). With 5 bases removed from V and 5 bases from J, the gap between germline ends came to 15 bases. The CDR3 protein is CASSPRVVGTEAFF. The DNA of the CDR3 is TGTGCCAGCAGCCCCAGGGTGGTAGGGACTGAAGCTTTCTTT.

V gene TRBV4-2 combines with J gene TRBJ2-1; D might be TRBD1 or TRBD2, each matching 5 bases. Trimming took off 5 bases at V and 8 bases at J, with 25 bases between the two ends. CDR3 length: 17 amino acids. CDR1 is LGHNA, CDR2 YNFKEQ, per germline. DNA of the CDR3: TGTGCCAGCAGCACGGTGTCGCCCGGGACCCCCCGTGATGAGCAGTTCTTC. Translated, it gives CASSTVSPGTPRDEQFF.

The genes are TRBV7-9 and TRBJ1-5, with D maybe TRBD1 (6 bases). Germline V gene data show CDR1 as SEHNR and CDR2 as FQNEAQ (reference sequence). The CDR3 totals 14 residues. V was trimmed by 7 bases and J by 7 bases, leaving 17 bases between them. The CDR3 DNA follows: TGTGCCAGCACAACCGGAGGGGGTTCCCAGCCCCAGCATTTT. Translating gives CASTTGGGSQPQHF.

Note on this clone: Within the sample, other DNA sequences also encode this same CDR3. The CDR3 nucleotides read TGTGCCAGCTCACCCAGGGGCACAGATACGCAGTATTTT. Translating it yields CASSPRGTDTQYF. The chain joins TRBV18 to TRBJ2-3; TRBD1 might be the D (5 bases). Germline V gene lookup returns CDR1 KGHSH and CDR2 LQKENI. The CDR3 spans 13 residues. The V and J ends lost 3 bases and 1 base respectively, with 5 bases between them.

The chain couples TRBV7-9 to TRBJ2-7; 9 bases are shared with TRBD1. The CDR3 consists of 17 residues. V was clipped by 1 base and J by 3 bases; unmatched bases: 10. The germline V gene has CDR1 SEHNR and CDR2 FQNEAQ (reference sequence). In DNA form, the CDR3 reads TGTGCCAGCAGCTTAGACTCCGGGACAGGGCACTTCTACGAGCAGTACTTC. It codes for CASSLDSGTGHFYEQYF.

The chain employs TRBV3-1 (or the pseudogene TRBV3-2) and TRBJ2-1; 9 bases match TRBD1. CDR3 length: 15 residues. CDR1 LGHDT and CDR2 YNNKEL come from the germline V gene (reference sequence). After removal of 4 bases from V and 4 bases from J, the junction contained 5 bases not matched to a gene. The CDR3 protein is CASSLPDRGYNEQFF. CDR3 bases: TGTGCCAGCAGCCTTCCGGACAGGGGTTACAATGAGCAGTTCTTC.

The CDR3, as DNA: TGTGCCAGCAAAATGCGAGCGAATAGCAATCAGCCCCAGCATTTT. This gives the protein CASKMRANSNQPQHF. The V and J genes are TRBV27 and TRBJ1-5; unclear D gene. V lost 7 bases and J lost 0, with 13 bases in between. Germline CDR1 and CDR2: MNHEY and SMNVEV (reference sequence). The CDR3 spans 15 residues.

The chain is built from TRBV11-2 and TRBJ1-2; 11 bases map to TRBD1. Germline-derived CDR1 and CDR2 are SGHAT and FQNNGV. There are 15 residues in the CDR3. V was pared by 3 bases and J by 4 bases, with 4 bases of the junction left unmatched. The CDR3 reads CASSLGGTGGYGYTF. CDR3 nucleotide sequence: TGTGCCAGCAGCTTGGGGGGGACAGGGGGCTATGGCTACACCTTC.

V and J are TRBV6-5 and TRBJ1-4; TRBD1 matches at 11 bases. CDR3 length equals 14 residues. The ends lost 7 bases at V and 6 bases at J; junction bases unmatched: 4. Germline CDR1 reads MNHEY; CDR2 reads SVGAGI. The CDR3 sequence: CASIGQGAYEKLFF. Here the CDR3 DNA reads TGTGCCAGCATCGGACAGGGGGCGTATGAAAAACTGTTTTTT.

The chain links TRBV9 to TRBJ2-1, with 14 bases lining up with TRBD2. The CDR3 has 16 residues. CDR1 is SGDLS and CDR2 is YYNGEE in the germline V gene. V was clipped by 3 bases and J by 8 bases; unmatched bases: 7. Written as DNA, the CDR3 is TGTGCCAGCAGCGACCGACTAGCGGGGGGGCCCGATGAGCAGTTCTTC. This translates into CASSDRLAGGPDEQFF.

This chain uses TRBV15 with TRBJ2-5; 8 bases line up with TRBD1. V gave up 3 bases and J gave up 5 bases; unmatched junction bases: 5. CDR1 and CDR2 from the germline V gene are LNHNV and YYDKDF (reference sequence). The CDR3 sequence is 14 residues long. The CDR3: CATSRGQATETQYF. CDR3 in DNA: TGTGCCACCAGCAGGGGACAGGCAACGGAGACCCAGTACTTC.